This TCR beta chain was identified during a study of T cells after posttransplantation cyclophosphamide. TCRdb keeps only in-frame clones here, not all; method: immunoSEQ multiplex PCR. The sample consists of fewer than 30,000 clones, about 84% of them appearing once. The CDR3 has 13 residues. Germline CDR1 SGHRS, CDR2 YFSETQ. Notes on the study in general: Donor-recipient repertoire similarity was low at 1-2 months, rising over year one. Skin or GI-infiltrating T cells shared few TRB sequences with blood. Recipient CMV seropositivity and CMV reactivation strongly tracked TRB clonality.

A remark on this clone: Its target is not known.

V gene TRBV5-1 combines with J gene TRBJ2-5, with D tentatively TRBD1 (6 bases). The tail of the sequence fits TRBJ2-7 better, so the J call may be wrong. The receptor comes from a woman aged 55-69 years with a blood cancer, CMV-positive, and with a related stem cell donor. Sequencing used PBMCs. This CDR3 reads CASSYRVSYEQYF. CDR3 in DNA: TGCGCCAGCAGCTACAGGGTTTCGTACGAGCAGTACTTC.